This TCR beta chain was sequenced in a study of control samples from healthy donors and cancer patients. Clones were sequenced by immunoSEQ multiplex PCR, and TCRdb holds only the in-frame ones, with some missing. The data show about 71,000 clones, around nine tenths seen once. Germline V gene lookup returns CDR1 MNHEY and CDR2 SVGAGI. V lost 6 bases to trimming and J lost 9 bases, with 12 bases between them. The CDR3 has 12 residues. The sequence was collected from a man aged 60 to 69 with lung cancer. The sequenced sample consisted of PBMCs. This chain joins TRBV6-5 and TRBJ1-3; D remains ambiguous. The CDR3 nucleotides are TGTGCCAGCAGGGGTCAGTCCGGCACCATATATTTT. Protein sequence: CASRGQSGTIYF.